A single sample gave rise to the 12 T cell receptor beta chains below, sequenced in a study of T cell responses to AZD1222 COVID-19 vaccine. Assay: immunoSEQ multiplex PCR; the TCRdb copy retains only in-frame clones and omits some. The data contain about 78,000 clones, over 80% of them singletons. This sample comprised peripheral blood, obtained on day 0 of AZD1222 vaccination. These receptors were taken from an adult in good health.

The chain links TRBV7-9 to TRBJ1-1; D perhaps matches TRBD1 (6 bases). Germline CDR1 is SEHNR and CDR2 is FQNEAQ (reference sequence). CDR3 size: 17 residues. The V end was cut by 6 bases, the J end by 0 bases, with 20 bases between. The CDR3 reads CASRPPAGGGMNTEAFF. The CDR3 DNA is TGTGCCAGCAGACCACCAGCCGGGGGCGGTATGAACACTGAAGCTTTCTTT.

V usage is TRBV9 and J usage is TRBJ1-1, with D perhaps matching TRBD1 (5 bases). CDR3 size: 14 residues. CDR1 and CDR2 from the germline V gene are SGDLS and YYNGEE. V was cut by 4 bases and J by 4 bases, with 14 bases left in between. In DNA, the CDR3 is TGTGCCAGCAGCCCCATGGGGGACCTCACTGAAGCTTTCTTT. Its translation is CASSPMGDLTEAFF.

The gene calls are TRBV7-8 and TRBJ2-5; the match to TRBD2 covers 13 bases. V was pared by 3 bases and J by 1 base, with 2 bases of the junction left unmatched. Germline V gives CDR1 SGHVS, CDR2 FQNEAQ. CDR3 length: 16 amino acids. This CDR3 reads CASSFTSGGGQETQYF. CDR3 bases: TGTGCCAGCAGCTTTACTAGCGGGGGGGGCCAAGAGACCCAGTACTTC. The full variable domain, completed using reference TRBV7-8 and TRBJ2-5, is GAGVSQSPRYKVAKRGQDVALRCDPISGHVSLFWYQQALGQGPEFLTYFQNEAQLDKSGLPSDRFFAERPEGSVSTLKIQRTQQEDSAVYLCASSFTSGGGQETQYFGPGTRLLVL.

The V call is TRBV4-1, the J call TRBJ1-2; maybe TRBD1 (5 bases). V was pared by 0 bases and J by 8 bases, with 16 bases between. CDR1 is MGHRA and CDR2 is YSYEKL in the germline V gene. This CDR3 comprises 15 residues. The CDR3 is CASSQDQGGVLGYTF. The CDR3 coding sequence is TGCGCCAGCAGCCAAGACCAAGGAGGGGTCCTCGGCTACACCTTC.

The genes are TRBV5-4 and TRBJ2-2; tentative D call: TRBD2 (6 bases). V dropped 0 bases and J dropped 6 bases, with 9 bases sitting between them. Germline CDR1 and CDR2: SGHNT and YYREEE (reference sequence). This CDR3 is 14 amino acids long. CDR3 DNA sequence: TGTGCCAGCAGCTTGGGGCTAGCGTCCGGGGAGCTGTTTTTT. The encoded protein is CASSLGLASGELFF.

The chain has TRBV10-3 and TRBJ1-1, with TRBD1 matching over 8 bases. V was pared by 4 bases and J by 0 bases, with 4 bases of the junction left unmatched. CDR3 length: 15 residues. Germline V gene data show CDR1 as ENHRY and CDR2 as SYGVKD. CDR3 bases: TGTGCCATCAGTGGGACAGGGAGAATGAACACTGAAGCTTTCTTT. This encodes CAISGTGRMNTEAFF.

This CDR3 reads CASSEYSPNTGELFF. In DNA form, the CDR3 reads TGTGCCAGCAGTGAATACAGCCCGAACACCGGGGAGCTGTTTTTT. This chain uses TRBV2 with TRBJ2-2; the D is unclear. V was shortened by 2 bases and J by 0 bases, with 7 bases between the two germline ends. The germline V gene encodes CDR1 SNHLY and CDR2 FYNNEI. This CDR3 region has 15 residues.

J is TRBJ2-7 and V is TRBV18; D remains ambiguous. Germline-derived CDR1 and CDR2 are KGHSH and LQKENI. Trimming took 3 bases from V and 7 from J, leaving 10 bases between them. The CDR3 contains 12 residues. The CDR3 loop is CASSPESWEQYF. DNA for the CDR3: TGTGCCAGCTCACCCGAAAGTTGGGAGCAGTACTTC.

The chain uses TRBV7-9 and TRBJ2-5; D perhaps matches TRBD2 (5 bases). The CDR3 runs to 14 residues. CDR1 and CDR2 (germline): SEHNR, FQNEAQ (reference sequence). V lost 1 base, J lost 9 bases, and 15 bases lay in between. This CDR3 is CASSLVGKYGAQYF. The CDR3, as DNA: TGTGCCAGCAGCTTAGTAGGAAAATACGGGGCCCAGTACTTC.

This clone was recorded once. V usage is TRBV4-3 and J usage is TRBJ2-2, with TRBD2 matching over 8 bases. With V trimmed by 4 bases and J by 9 bases, 7 bases remained unmatched. The germline gives CDR1 LGHNA, CDR2 YSLEER. This CDR3 has 14 residues. The CDR3 loop is CASSLSGMDRELFF. CDR3 sequence (DNA): TGCGCCAGCAGCCTTAGCGGGATGGATCGGGAGCTGTTTTTT.

J is TRBJ2-2 and V is TRBV12-3 or TRBV12-4; D is unclear. The ends were cut back, 5 bases at V and 5 bases at J, with 6 bases in the middle. CDR3 size: 12 residues. The DNA of the CDR3 is TGTGCCAGCAGTCGTGAAACCGGGGAGCTGTTTTTT. Encoded protein: CASSRETGELFF.

The J gene is TRBJ2-2, the V gene TRBV7-9; a weak D match, TRBD1 (7 bases). Germline-derived CDR1 and CDR2 are SEHNR and FQNEAQ (reference sequence). This CDR3 is 14 amino acids long. Trimming left V 9 bases short and J 4 bases short, with 15 bases between. This CDR3 reads CASGPQGGTGELFF. CDR3 in DNA: TGTGCCAGTGGACCTCAGGGGGGCACCGGGGAGCTGTTTTTT.